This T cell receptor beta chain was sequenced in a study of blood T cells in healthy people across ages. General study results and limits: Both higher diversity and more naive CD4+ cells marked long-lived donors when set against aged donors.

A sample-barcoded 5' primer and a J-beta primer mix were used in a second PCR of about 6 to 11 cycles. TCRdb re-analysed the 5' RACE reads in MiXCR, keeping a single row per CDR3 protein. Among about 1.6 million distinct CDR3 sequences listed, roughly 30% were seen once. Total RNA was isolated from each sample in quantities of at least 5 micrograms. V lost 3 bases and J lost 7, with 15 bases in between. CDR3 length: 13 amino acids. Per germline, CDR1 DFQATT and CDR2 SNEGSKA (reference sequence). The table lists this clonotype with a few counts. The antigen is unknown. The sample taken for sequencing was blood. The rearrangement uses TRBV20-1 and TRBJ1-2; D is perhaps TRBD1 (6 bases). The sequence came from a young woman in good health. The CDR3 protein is CSASDRWGAGYTF. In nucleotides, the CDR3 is TGCAGTGCTAGTGACAGGTGGGGAGCTGGCTACACCTTC.